The clone carrying this T cell receptor (beta chain) showed up just a few times. What it recognizes is unknown. TCRdb reanalysed the RT-PCR reads using MiXCR and keeps one entry per CDR3 protein. This sample has about 520,000 distinct CDR3 sequences, with more than 7% found just once. The source of the sample is a study of response to subunit inactivated influenza vaccine. Overall study results and limits: That few new T cells are recruited by each seasonal influenza vaccination was the authors' suggestion.

V was shortened by 4 bases and J by 2 bases, with 11 bases between the two germline ends. The V gene's germline CDR1 is DFQATT and CDR2 SNEGSKA (reference sequence). The CDR3 has 13 amino acids. This TCR was sampled from a man between 45 and 75 years old who received an inactivated influenza vaccine. The V and J genes are TRBV20-1 and TRBJ1-2; D might be TRBD1 (5 bases). The specimen was PBMCs from blood, collected less than 30 months after vaccination. The CDR3 DNA is TGCAGTGCTATGGGGCGAGGGAACTATGGCTACACCTTC. As protein: CSAMGRGNYGYTF.